The T cell receptor (beta chain) under discussion was sequenced for a study of cytomegalovirus exposure and HLA in healthy donors. This CDR3 is built from 15 residues. Per germline, CDR1 LNHDA and CDR2 SQIVND (reference sequence). Trimming cost V 11 bases and J 3 bases, with 23 bases left between them. Primers: 60 Vbeta forward and 13 Jbeta reverse. Assay used: immunoSEQ multiplex PCR; TCRdb lists only in-frame clones, some missing. The sample carries approximately 220,000 clones, approximately 79% recorded once. The source is a man between 18 and 29 years old in good health and CMV-seronegative. Sequenced input: PBMCs. V is TRBV19 and J is TRBJ2-7; D possibly corresponds to TRBD1 (7 bases). The CDR3 DNA reads TGTGCCGGCGACGGAGGGGGCAGAGGACTCTACGAGCAGTACTTC. It translates to CAGDGGGRGLYEQYF.